This T cell receptor beta chain originates from a study of blood T cell repertoires in COVID-19. Germline CDR1 reads LNHDA; CDR2 reads SQIVND (reference sequence). V trimming: 7 bases; J trimming: 5 bases; junction bases outside the gene matches: 10. This CDR3 contains 15 residues. Patients in Seattle were enrolled during active infection, then followed longitudinally. This clone has only one observation. The table came from immunoSEQ multiplex PCR; TCRdb's copy has only in-frame clones and leaves some out. The sample yields about 360,000 clones, around 88% seen once. The sequenced sample consisted of peripheral blood. This clonotype was sampled from an older woman with COVID-19, enrolled during active disease. The chain carries TRBV19 and TRBJ2-2; 7 bases match TRBD2. CDR3 in amino acids: CASTLGGTRTGELFF. The CDR3 DNA follows: TGTGCCAGTACCCTGGGAGGGACCAGAACCGGGGAGCTGTTTTTT.